The 7 T cell receptor beta chains reported below all come from one sample, sequenced in a study of cytomegalovirus exposure and HLA in healthy donors. PCR primers comprised 60 Vbeta and 13 Jbeta primers. Sequenced by immunoSEQ multiplex PCR; TCRdb stores in-frame clones only, minus some. The sample holds fewer than 200,000 clones, roughly three quarters seen once. The source material was PBMCs. These receptors came from a man aged 18 to 29 in good health and CMV-seropositive.

The J gene is TRBJ2-1, the V gene TRBV4-1, with 10 nucleotides matching TRBD2. V shed 6 bases and J 8 bases; nucleotides not matched to a gene: 19. CDR3 size: 18 residues. In germline, CDR1 is MGHRA, CDR2 YSYEKL. CDR3 sequence (DNA): TGCGCCAGCAGACCCCGCGAAGCGGGAGGGGGTCTATTTTATGAGCAGTTCTTC. Protein sequence: CASRPREAGGGLFYEQFF.

The chain links TRBV19 to TRBJ1-5; D might be TRBD1 (6 bases). CDR1 is LNHDA, CDR2 SQIVND, per germline (reference sequence). This CDR3 region has 14 residues. V was pared by 4 bases and J by 3 bases, with 10 bases between. The CDR3 spells CASSSGQNNQPQHF. CDR3 in DNA: TGTGCCAGTAGTAGCGGACAGAACAATCAGCCCCAGCATTTT.

The V and J genes are TRBV7-9 and TRBJ2-7; 9 bases are a match to TRBD2. V was pared by 4 bases and J by 4 bases, with 11 bases of the junction left unmatched. This CDR3 is 16 amino acids long. Germline loops: CDR1 SEHNR, CDR2 FQNEAQ (reference sequence). The CDR3 DNA is TGTGCCAGCAGCTCCCGTCGGGCTAGCGGGGCGTACGAGCAGTACTTC. Translation gives CASSSRRASGAYEQYF.

This clone was detected a few times. The chain uses TRBV19 and TRBJ1-2; TRBD1 is a possible D gene (5 bases). CDR3 size: 15 residues. Trimming pared 4 bases from V and 6 bases from J, leaving 18 bases between. Germline values: CDR1 LNHDA, CDR2 SQIVND (reference sequence). CDR3 sequence (DNA): TGTGCCAGTAGTACACACAGGAGAACGAACAATGGCTACACCTTC. Amino acids: CASSTHRRTNNGYTF.

This clone was detected only once. The gene calls are TRBV2 and TRBJ2-7; 7 nucleotides agree with TRBD2. This CDR3 is 11 amino acids long. Germline-derived CDR1 and CDR2 are SNHLY and FYNNEI. Losses at the gene ends were 4 bases for V and 9 bases for J; bases not matched to a gene: 3. The CDR3 coding sequence is TGTGCCAGCAGTGGAAGGGAGGGGCAGTACTTC. Amino acid sequence: CASSGREGQYF. Supplemented by reference TRBV2 and TRBJ2-7, the full variable domain reads EPEVTQTPSHQVTQMGQEVILRCVPISNHLYFYWYRQILGQKVEFLVSFYNNEISEKSEIFDDQFSVERPDGSNFTLKIRSTKLEDSAMYFCASSGREGQYFGPGTRLTVT.

This clone has only one observation. V usage is TRBV9 and J usage is TRBJ2-7; maybe TRBD1 (6 bases). In germline, CDR1 is SGDLS, CDR2 YYNGEE. The CDR3 spans 14 residues. The ends were cut back, 0 bases at V and 3 bases at J, with 10 bases in the middle. CDR3 nucleotide sequence: TGTGCCAGCAGCGTAGCAGGGGACCTCTACGAGCAGTACTTC. This sequence encodes CASSVAGDLYEQYF.

The chain carries TRBV5-4 and TRBJ2-7; TRBD1 aligns across 10 bases. The germline gives CDR1 SGHNT, CDR2 YYREEE (reference sequence). The CDR3 extends over 16 amino acids. V lost 0 bases and J lost 5; bases outside the gene matches: 8. CDR3 protein: CASSLVPTGGSHEQYF. Here the CDR3 DNA reads TGTGCCAGCAGCTTGGTCCCGACAGGGGGCTCTCACGAGCAGTACTTC.